Below, 13 T cell receptor beta chains from the same sample are listed, as sequenced in a study of blood T cell repertoires in COVID-19 (dated by TCRdb to about 2020). Libraries were built with the immunoSEQ multiplex PCR assay. The immuneACCESS repertoire file appears here via TCRdb, limited to in-frame rearrangements. These files lack a portion of the clones; in checked studies, under half of the deficit traces to unresolved V genes, and the cause of the others is not known. For this sample there are about 210,000 clones; about 91% appear just once. The top ten clonotypes cover approximately 10% of the sample. Source material: PBMCs or T cells enriched from blood (not recorded which). The receptors stem from a man younger than 35 with acute COVID-19.

Comments on this clone: A junction boundary mismatches the germline segment, possibly from a read error. Within the sample, other DNA sequences also encode this same CDR3. This chain links TRBV5-1 with TRBJ2-7; D gene ambiguous. CDR3 length equals 14 residues. The germline V gene has CDR1 SGHRS and CDR2 YFSETQ. In DNA, the CDR3 is TGCGCCAGCAGCCCGACTGTGAGTTCCTACGAGCAGTACTTT. Translation: CASSPTVSSYEQYF.

The V gene is TRBV30, the J gene TRBJ1-5, with 7 bases lining up with TRBD1. This CDR3 has 17 amino acids. Losses at the gene ends were 1 base for V and 1 base for J; bases not matched to a gene: 10. Germline V gene lookup returns CDR1 GTSNPN and CDR2 SVGIG (reference sequence). This chain's CDR3 is CAWSAWETGSSNQPQHF. In DNA, the CDR3 is TGTGCCTGGAGTGCATGGGAGACAGGGTCGAGCAATCAGCCCCAGCATTTT.

The chain has TRBV29-1 and TRBJ2-5; 10 nucleotides match TRBD1. Trimming at V came to 6 bases and at J to 2 bases, leaving 6 bases not matched to a gene. This CDR3 comprises 14 residues. Germline-derived CDR1 and CDR2 are SQVTM and ANQGSEA. In DNA form, the CDR3 reads TGCAGCGTCCGTCAGGACAGGGGGCAAGAGACCCAGTACTTC. This sequence encodes CSVRQDRGQETQYF.

CDR3 bases: TGTGCCAGCAGTTTGACAGGGCTCTACTACGAGCAGTACTTC. This encodes CASSLTGLYYEQYF. The chain uses TRBV28 and TRBJ2-7, with 7 nucleotides matching TRBD1. V dropped 3 bases and J dropped 3; count of bases not matched to a gene: 5. Germline V gene data show CDR1 as MDHEN and CDR2 as SYDVKM. This CDR3 region has 14 residues. Together with reference TRBV28 and TRBJ2-7, the CDR3 gives the full variable domain: DVKVTQSSRYLVKRTGEKVFLECVQDMDHENMFWYRQDPGLGLRLIYFSYDVKMKEKGDIPEGYSVSREKKERFSLILESASTNQTSMYLCASSLTGLYYEQYFGPGTRLTVT.

V gene TRBV4-3 combines with J gene TRBJ1-2, with 7 bases lining up with TRBD1. V lost 0 bases to trimming and J lost 2 bases; unmatched junction nucleotides: 3. The CDR3 has 15 residues. Germline V gene sequence: CDR1 LGHNA, CDR2 YSLEER. DNA of the CDR3: TGCGCCAGCAGCCAAGATCAGGGGGAGAACTATGGCTACACCTTC. It yields the protein CASSQDQGENYGYTF.

This chain uses TRBV7-2 with TRBJ1-2; the D gene is possibly TRBD1 (5 bases). V dropped 4 bases and J dropped 4 bases, with 13 bases sitting between them. This CDR3 is 14 amino acids long. Germline CDR1 and CDR2: SGHTA and FQGNSA. The CDR3 spells CASSWLGVSYGYTF. Written as DNA, the CDR3 is TGTGCCAGCAGCTGGTTAGGGGTCAGCTATGGCTACACCTTC.

The rearrangement joins TRBV6-5 to TRBJ1-2; possible D gene TRBD1, 6 bases. CDR1 MNHEY and CDR2 SVGAGI come from the germline V gene. CDR3 length: 16 amino acids. Trimming shortened V by 3 bases and J by 2 bases, and 16 bases separated the two germline ends. CDR3 sequence (DNA): TGTGCCAGCAGTTATACCCGGACAGCCTCGAACTATGGCTACACCTTC. This encodes CASSYTRTASNYGYTF.

Here the CDR3 reads CASSYSGAGELFF. CDR3 bases: TGTGCCAGCAGCTACTCAGGGGCCGGGGAGCTGTTTTTT. This chain uses TRBV5-6 with TRBJ2-2, with D perhaps matching TRBD1 (6 bases). Germline-derived CDR1 and CDR2 are SGHDT and YYEEEE. Trimming removed 3 bases from V and 6 bases from J, with 9 bases in between. CDR3 length equals 13 residues. The complete variable domain, with remaining parts taken from reference TRBV5-6 and TRBJ2-2, reads DAGVTQSPTHLIKTRGQQVTLRCSPKSGHDTVSWYQQALGQGPQFIFQYYEEEERQRGNFPDRFSGHQFPNYSSELNVNALLLGDSALYLCASSYSGAGELFFGEGSRLTVL.

This clone occurred once. This rearrangement joins TRBV27 to TRBJ2-2; TRBD1 matches 8 bases. V was pared by 6 bases and J by 3 bases, with 9 bases of the junction left unmatched. Per the germline V gene, CDR1 is MNHEY and CDR2 is SMNVEV (reference sequence). This CDR3 comprises 16 residues. The CDR3 DNA sequence: TGTGCCAGCAGGCCCTCCGGGACAGGATACACCGGGGAGCTGTTTTTT. Encoded protein: CASRPSGTGYTGELFF.

The chain combines TRBV6-4 with TRBJ2-1; TRBD2 aligns across 9 bases. V was pared by 0 bases and J by 8 bases, with 5 bases of the junction left unmatched. The CDR3 has 15 residues. From germline, CDR1 is MRHNA and CDR2 SNTAGT. The CDR3 is CASSDSSGRGDEQFF. The CDR3 coding sequence is TGTGCCAGCAGTGACTCTAGCGGGAGAGGAGATGAGCAGTTCTTC.

The gene calls are TRBV5-1 and TRBJ2-1; 7 nucleotides agree with TRBD1. Germline V gives CDR1 SGHRS, CDR2 YFSETQ. The CDR3 consists of 15 residues. Trimming removed 2 bases from V and 3 bases from J; junction bases left unmatched: 5. In nucleotides, the CDR3 is TGCGCCAGCAGCTTCACAGGGGCGGACTACAATGAGCAGTTCTTC. Its translation: CASSFTGADYNEQFF.

The chain links TRBV30 to TRBJ1-5, with unresolved D. The V gene lost 3 bases and the J gene lost 6 bases, with 9 bases spanning the gap. The germline V gene has CDR1 GTSNPN and CDR2 SVGIG (reference sequence). CDR3 length: 12 residues. The CDR3 nucleotides are TGTGCCTGGAGCGAGGGATCTCAGCCCCAGCATTTT. Amino acids: CAWSEGSQPQHF.

The chain recombines TRBV20-1 with TRBJ2-2; D not certain. The V end lost 3 bases, the J end lost 1 base, and 9 bases lay between the germline ends. Germline V lookup: CDR1 DFQATT, CDR2 SNEGSKA (reference sequence). This CDR3 has 14 amino acids. The DNA of the CDR3 is TGCAGTGCTAGTGGGCTCTTGAACACCGGGGAGCTGTTTTTT. It encodes CSASGLLNTGELFF.